Sequencing of this T cell receptor (beta chain) was carried out in a study of T cells after yellow fever vaccination. Study results and caveats: A large majority of primary-vaccination clones showed up again after the booster (roughly 95% CD4, 75% to 90% CD8).

It was through 5'RACE template switching that TCR cDNA was made, with a universal primer site and UMIs added. TCRdb itself ran the 5' RACE reads through MiXCR, one entry per CDR3 protein. The sample lists about 320,000 distinct CDR3 sequences, over 3.5% occurring once. There are many counts of this clonotype. Its antigen is as yet unknown. CDR1 is SGDLS, CDR2 YYNGEE, per germline. The CDR3 is 13 amino acids. Trimming pared 4 bases from V and 3 bases from J, leaving 11 bases between. The chain joins TRBV9 to TRBJ2-7, with D unresolved. The TCR comes from a man between 18 and 35 years old who received the YFV17D yellow fever vaccine. The starting material was PBMCs, obtained 15 days after the yellow fever booster vaccination. CDR3 DNA: TGTGCCAGCAGCCCTACGGGCGGCTACGAGCAGTACTTC. Amino acids: CASSPTGGYEQYF.